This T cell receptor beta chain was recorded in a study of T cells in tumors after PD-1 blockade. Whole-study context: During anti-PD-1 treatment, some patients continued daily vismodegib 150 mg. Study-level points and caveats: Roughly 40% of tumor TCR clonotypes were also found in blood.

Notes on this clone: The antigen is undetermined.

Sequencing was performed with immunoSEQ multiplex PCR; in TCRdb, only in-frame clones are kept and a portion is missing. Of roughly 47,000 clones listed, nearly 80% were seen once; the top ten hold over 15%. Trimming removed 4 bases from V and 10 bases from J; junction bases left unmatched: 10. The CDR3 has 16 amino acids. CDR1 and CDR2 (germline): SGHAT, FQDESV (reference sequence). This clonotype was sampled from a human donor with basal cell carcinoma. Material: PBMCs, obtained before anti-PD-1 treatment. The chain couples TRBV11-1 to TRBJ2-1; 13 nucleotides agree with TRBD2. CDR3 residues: CASSSLTSGGPSEQFF. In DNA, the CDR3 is TGTGCCAGCAGCTCCTTGACTAGCGGGGGGCCCTCGGAGCAGTTCTTC.